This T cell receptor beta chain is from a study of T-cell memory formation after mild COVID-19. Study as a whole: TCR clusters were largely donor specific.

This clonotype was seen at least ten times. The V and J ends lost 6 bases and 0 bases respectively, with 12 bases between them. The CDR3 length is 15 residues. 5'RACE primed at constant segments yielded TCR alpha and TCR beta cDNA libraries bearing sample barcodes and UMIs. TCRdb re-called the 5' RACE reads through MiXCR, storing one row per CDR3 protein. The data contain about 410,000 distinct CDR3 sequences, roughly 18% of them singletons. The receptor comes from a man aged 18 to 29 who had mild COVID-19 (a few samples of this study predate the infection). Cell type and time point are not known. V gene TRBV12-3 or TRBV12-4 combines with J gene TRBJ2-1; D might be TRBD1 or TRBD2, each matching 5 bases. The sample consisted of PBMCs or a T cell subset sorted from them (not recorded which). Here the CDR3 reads CASSPGASSYNEQFF. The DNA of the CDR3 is TGTGCCAGCAGCCCCGGGGCGAGCTCCTACAATGAGCAGTTCTTC.